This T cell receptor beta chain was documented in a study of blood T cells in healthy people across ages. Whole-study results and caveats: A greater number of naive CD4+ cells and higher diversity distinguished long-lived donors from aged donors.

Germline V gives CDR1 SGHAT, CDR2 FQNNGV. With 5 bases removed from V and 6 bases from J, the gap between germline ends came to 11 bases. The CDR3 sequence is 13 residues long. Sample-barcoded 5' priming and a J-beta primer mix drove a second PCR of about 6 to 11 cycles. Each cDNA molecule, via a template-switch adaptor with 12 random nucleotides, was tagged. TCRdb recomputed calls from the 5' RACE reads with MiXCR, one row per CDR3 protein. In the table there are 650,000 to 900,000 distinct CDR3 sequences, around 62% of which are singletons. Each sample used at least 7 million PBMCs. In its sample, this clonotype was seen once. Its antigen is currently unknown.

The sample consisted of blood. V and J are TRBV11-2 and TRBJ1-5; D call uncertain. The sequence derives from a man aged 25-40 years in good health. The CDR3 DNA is TGTGCCAGCAGCGAAGGGTTCGGTCAGCCCCAGCATTTT. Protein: CASSEGFGQPQHF. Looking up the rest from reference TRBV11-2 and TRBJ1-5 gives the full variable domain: EAGVAQSPRYKIIEKRQSVAFWCNPISGHATLYWYQQILGQGPKLLIQFQNNGVVDDSQLPKDRFSAERLKGVDSTLKIQPAKLEDSAVYLCASSEGFGQPQHFGDGTRLSIL.